This T cell receptor beta chain was observed in a study of blood T cells in healthy people across ages. Then a second PCR, running roughly 6 to 11 cycles, was carried out with a sample-barcoded 5' primer and a J-beta primer mix. CDR3-containing paired-end reads numbering at least 2.5 million came from each sample. TCRdb ran MiXCR on the 5' RACE reads and lists one entry per CDR3 protein. The table has roughly 2 million distinct CDR3 sequences, roughly 49% seen once. Germline values: CDR1 SGHVS, CDR2 FNYEAQ. Trimming removed 3 bases at V and 1 base at J, with 14 bases between. The CDR3 consists of 16 residues. This clonotype has just a few counts.

The sequencing sample was made of blood. This TCR derives from a woman between 40 and 50 years old in good health. V usage is TRBV7-6 and J usage is TRBJ2-3, with D perhaps TRBD1 (6 bases). CDR3 sequence: CASSLGAGSGTDTQYF. The CDR3 nucleotides are TGTGCCAGCAGCTTGGGGGCAGGGTCGGGCACAGATACGCAGTATTTT.